The clone carrying this TCR beta chain turned up a few times. CDR1 MGHDK and CDR2 SYGVNS come from the germline V gene. V dropped 5 bases and J dropped 3; count of bases not matched to a gene: 6. The CDR3 is made up of 14 amino acids. This sample is drawn from a study of blood T cell repertoires in COVID-19. The authors' processing: Estimated nucleated cell counts came from reference gene primer amplification. Assay: immunoSEQ multiplex PCR; the TCRdb copy retains only in-frame clones and omits some. The V and J calls and clone size were taken over from that table, and D and trimming were inferred from the DNA. This table holds some 200,000 clones, 65% to 85% found once.

The sample comprised peripheral blood. J is TRBJ1-2 and V is TRBV25-1, with TRBD1 matching 7 bases. The source is a woman aged 25 to 39 who had recovered from COVID-19. In DNA, the CDR3 is TGTGCCAGCAGTACCCAGGACAGGCACTATGGCTACACCTTC. This codes for CASSTQDRHYGYTF.